The next 5 T cell receptor beta chains were all read from a single sample in a study of T cell changes during pregnancy in multiple sclerosis. Sequencing used immunoSEQ multiplex PCR; TCRdb keeps in-frame clones, though not all of them. The data contain 51,000 or so clones, roughly 93% of them singletons. Specimen: peripheral blood, collected in the second trimester of pregnancy. These receptors originate from a female donor with multiple sclerosis, enrolled in a pregnancy study.

The chain employs TRBV5-1 and TRBJ1-4; D not certain. Between the trimmed V and J ends, which lost 0 bases and 6 bases, there was a span of 9 bases. Germline loops: CDR1 SGHRS, CDR2 YFSETQ. The CDR3 extends over 14 amino acids. The chain's CDR3 is CASSLVTGDEKLFF. As DNA, the CDR3 is TGCGCCAGCAGCTTGGTAACGGGTGATGAAAAACTGTTTTTT.

The chain links TRBV9 to TRBJ1-3; D uncertain. The germline V and J ends were trimmed by 3 bases and 4 bases, with 14 bases remaining between them. This CDR3 has 15 amino acids. Germline CDR1 reads SGDLS; CDR2 reads YYNGEE. CDR3 amino acids: CASSAEGVVGNTIYF. CDR3 nucleotides: TGTGCCAGCAGCGCCGAGGGAGTTGTGGGAAACACCATATATTTT.

V and J are TRBV23-1 and TRBJ1-1; 7 positions agree with TRBD1. TRBV23-1 is an ORF; its function is uncertain. The junction had 7 bases not matched to a gene; V was cut back by 8 bases and J by 7 bases. This CDR3 has 12 amino acids. The CDR3 sequence is CASGDRADEAFF. CDR3 nucleotides: TGCGCCAGCGGTGACAGGGCTGATGAAGCTTTCTTT.

The chain couples TRBV6-4 to TRBJ2-1; 8 bases match TRBD2. Germline-derived CDR1 and CDR2 are MRHNA and SNTAGT. V was pared by 10 bases and J by 11 bases, with 19 bases of the junction left unmatched. The CDR3 contains 15 residues. This CDR3 is CATPRPRPGLGQQFF. CDR3 sequence (DNA): TGTGCCACCCCCCGCCCCCGACCGGGACTAGGCCAGCAGTTCTTC.

This chain joins TRBV5-6 and TRBJ1-5, with unresolved D. Per the germline V gene, CDR1 is SGHDT and CDR2 is YYEEEE. CDR3 size: 16 residues. V lost 3 bases to trimming and J lost 1 base, with 14 bases between them. The CDR3 reads CASSSNRRQSNQPQHF. Written as DNA, the CDR3 is TGTGCCAGCAGCTCAAATAGGCGGCAGAGCAATCAGCCCCAGCATTTT.